This T cell receptor (beta chain) was sequenced in a study of T-cell reconstitution after alpha-beta-depleted transplantation in children. Unique molecular identifiers were built into the TCRbeta library. TCRdb reprocessed the PCR reads via MiXCR and lists one record per CDR3 protein. The repertoire holds 420,000 or so distinct CDR3 sequences, with approximately 11% as singletons. CDR1 is SGHRS and CDR2 is YFSETQ in the germline V gene. Trimming removed 0 bases from V and 2 bases from J; junction bases left unmatched: 6. The CDR3 totals 16 residues. The source of this sequence is a human donor who donated a stem cell graft to a child with acute myeloid leukemia. Sample: PBMCs from the stem cell graft donor, taken from the stem cell graft. The chain recombines TRBV5-1 with TRBJ2-7; 9 bases align to TRBD1. For the CDR3, the DNA is TGCGCCAGCAGCTTGGGGCGGGACAGGGCTACCTACGAGCAGTACTTC. It specifies CASSLGRDRATYEQYF.